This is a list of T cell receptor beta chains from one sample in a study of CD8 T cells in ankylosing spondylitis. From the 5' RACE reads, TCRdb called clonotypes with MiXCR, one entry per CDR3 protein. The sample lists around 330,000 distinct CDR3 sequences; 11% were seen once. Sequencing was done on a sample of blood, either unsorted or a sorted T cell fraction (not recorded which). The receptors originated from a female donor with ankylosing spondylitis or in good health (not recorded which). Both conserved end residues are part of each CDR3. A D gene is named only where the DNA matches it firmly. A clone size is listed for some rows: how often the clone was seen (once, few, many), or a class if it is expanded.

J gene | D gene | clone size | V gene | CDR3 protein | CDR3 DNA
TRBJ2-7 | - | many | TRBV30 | CAWNPQGNYEQYF | TGTGCCTGGAATCCTCAGGGGAACTACGAGCAGTACTTC
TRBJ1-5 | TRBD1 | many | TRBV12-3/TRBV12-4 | CASSLGQGAGSNQPQHF | TGTGCCAGCAGTTTGGGGCAGGGGGCTGGAAGCAATCAGCCCCAGCATTTT
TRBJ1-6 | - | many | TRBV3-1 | CASSQNRDSPLHF | TGTGCCAGCAGCCAGAACAGGGATTCACCCCTCCACTTT
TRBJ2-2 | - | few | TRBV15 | CATSSWGTGELFF | TGTGCCACCAGCAGTTGGGGCACCGGGGAGCTGTTTTTT
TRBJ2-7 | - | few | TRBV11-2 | CASSLRARGKPEPYEQYF | TGTGCCAGCAGCTTACGGGCCCGAGGGAAACCAGAGCCGTACGAGCAGTACTTC
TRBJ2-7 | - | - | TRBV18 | CASSHPGSSYEQYF | TGTGCCAGCTCCCATCCAGGGAGCTCCTACGAGCAGTACTTC
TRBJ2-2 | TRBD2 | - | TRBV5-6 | CASGPRLAGVGELFF | TGTGCCAGCGGCCCCCGACTAGCGGGAGTGGGGGAGCTGTTTTTT
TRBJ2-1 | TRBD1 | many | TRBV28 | CASRIGTGRDNEQFF | TGTGCCAGCAGAATAGGGACAGGGCGTGACAATGAGCAGTTCTTC
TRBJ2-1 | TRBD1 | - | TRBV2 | CASSVGQGAVNNEQFF | TGTGCCAGCAGTGTTGGACAGGGGGCAGTGAACAATGAGCAGTTCTTC
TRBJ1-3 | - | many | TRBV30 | CAWRGPWLNSGNTIYF | TGTGCCTGGAGGGGGCCTTGGTTAAACTCTGGAAACACCATATATTTT
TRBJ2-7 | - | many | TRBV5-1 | CASSLDRSSYEQYF | TGTGCCAGCAGTTTAGATCGCAGTTCCTACGAGCAGTACTTC
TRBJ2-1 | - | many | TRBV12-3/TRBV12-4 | CASGLNYNEQFF | TGTGCCAGCGGATTAAACTACAATGAGCAGTTCTTC
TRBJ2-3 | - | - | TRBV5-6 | CATSLVGRPSGDTQYF | TGTGCCACCAGCTTGGTAGGTAGGCCCTCTGGTGATACGCAGTATTTT
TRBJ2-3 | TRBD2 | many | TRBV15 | CATRDGTSFTDTQYF | TGTGCCACCAGAGATGGGACTAGCTTCACAGATACGCAGTATTTT
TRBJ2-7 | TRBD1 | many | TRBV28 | CASSRTGVYEQYF | TGTGCCAGCAGTCGAACAGGGGTTTACGAGCAGTACTTC
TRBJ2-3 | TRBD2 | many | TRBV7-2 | CASTQGLAGTDTQYF | TGTGCCAGCACCCAAGGACTAGCGGGGACAGATACGCAGTATTTT
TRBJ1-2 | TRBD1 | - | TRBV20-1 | CSAQTGPGYGYTF | TGCAGTGCCCAGACAGGGCCGGGGTATGGCTACACCTTC
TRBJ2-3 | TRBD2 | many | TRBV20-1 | CSAQRGLTDTQYF | TGCAGTGCGCAGCGGGGGTTAACAGATACGCAGTATTTT
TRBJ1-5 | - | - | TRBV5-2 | CARGPRLTLALSNQPQHF | TGTGCCAGGGGCCCCAGGCTCACTCTGGCGCTTAGCAATCAGCCCCAGCATTTT
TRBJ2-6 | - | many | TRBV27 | CASSLQGSSGANVLTF | TGTGCCAGCAGTTTACAGGGAAGCTCTGGGGCCAACGTCCTGACTTTC
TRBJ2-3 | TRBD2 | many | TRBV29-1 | CSVGGTDTQYF | TGCAGCGTCGGGGGGACAGATACGCAGTATTTT
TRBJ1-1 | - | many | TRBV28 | CASSLYTPNTEAFF | TGTGCCAGCAGTTTGTACACACCGAACACTGAAGCTTTCTTT
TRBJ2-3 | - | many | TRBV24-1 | CATSGDLHTDTQYF | TGTGCCACCAGTGGGGACCTACACACAGATACGCAGTATTTT
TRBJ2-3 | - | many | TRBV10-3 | CAISEAGLSGFGDTQYF | TGTGCCATCAGTGAGGCGGGACTTAGTGGGTTTGGAGATACGCAGTATTTT